These T cell receptor beta chains were read from a single sample in a study of blood T cell repertoires in COVID-19. Some clones are missing from TCRdb's copy, which holds only in-frame ones; the method was immunoSEQ multiplex PCR. The sample contains approximately 210,000 clones, about 83% of which appear only once. The sample consisted of peripheral blood. Receptor source: an older woman with active or convalescent COVID-19. Each CDR3 is given with its conserved first and last residue. D genes are given only for firm matches. The size field is filled for only some rows; it gives once, few, many or a size class.

TRBV4-1	NA	TRBJ1-1	NA	CASSQGANTEAFF	TGCGCCAGCAGCCAAGGGGCGAACACTGAAGCTTTCTTT
TRBV19	NA	TRBJ2-5	NA	CASSIFLAETQYF	TGTGCCAGTAGTATCTTTCTAGCAGAGACCCAGTACTTC
TRBV5-4	TRBD1	TRBJ2-7	NA	CASSVGQGSEQYF	TGTGCCAGCAGCGTGGGACAGGGCTCCGAGCAGTACTTC
TRBV28	NA	TRBJ1-1	once	CASSLPPKAFF	TGTGCCAGCAGTTTACCCCCAAAAGCTTTCTTT
TRBV6-5	TRBD1	TRBJ1-3	NA	CASRRQGNSGNTIYF	TGTGCCAGCAGGAGACAGGGGAACTCTGGAAACACCATATATTTT
TRBV5-4	TRBD2	TRBJ2-7	few	CASSLREGNEQYF	TGTGCCAGCAGCTTGAGGGAGGGCAACGAGCAGTACTTC
TRBV20-1	TRBD2	TRBJ2-5	NA	CSASTSFTSGPQETQYF	TGCAGTGCTAGTACGAGCTTTACTAGCGGGCCCCAAGAGACCCAGTACTTC
TRBV6-5	NA	TRBJ2-7	few	CASRNGNRYYEQYF	TGTGCCAGCAGAAACGGTAACAGATACTACGAGCAGTACTTC
TRBV12-3/TRBV12-4	NA	TRBJ1-1	once	CASSPGNTEAFF	TGTGCCAGCTCGCCGGGAAACACTGAAGCTTTCTTT
TRBV28	TRBD1	TRBJ1-2	NA	CASSAGEQGAMIYTF	TGTGCCAGCAGTGCTGGAGAACAGGGGGCGATGATCTACACCTTC
TRBV7-9	NA	TRBJ2-5	NA	CASSYRVGKQETQYF	TGTGCCAGCAGCTACAGGGTGGGGAAGCAAGAGACCCAGTACTTC
TRBV9	TRBD2	TRBJ2-7	NA	CASSVAGGAPYEQYF	TGTGCCAGCAGCGTAGCGGGAGGGGCTCCCTACGAGCAGTACTTC
TRBV9	TRBD2	TRBJ2-1	NA	CASSVATSGYAPEQFF	TGTGCCAGCAGCGTAGCTACTAGCGGGTATGCCCCCGAGCAGTTCTTC
TRBV5-6	NA	TRBJ2-5	NA	CASSLYGLRRETQYF	TGTGCCAGCAGCTTGTATGGGTTACGGAGAGAGACCCAGTACTTC
TRBV29-1	NA	TRBJ1-1	NA	CSVEDPRNTEAFF	TGCAGCGTTGAAGATCCGAGGAACACTGAAGCTTTCTTT
TRBV7-9	NA	TRBJ2-2	NA	CASSFRGVGNTGEPFF	TGTGCCAGCAGCTTCCGCGGGGTGGGAAACACCGGGGAGCCGTTTTTT
TRBV5-4	NA	TRBJ2-5	NA	CASSREQASLTRETQYF	TGTGCCAGCAGCCGGGAGCAGGCTAGCCTGACGAGAGAGACCCAGTACTTC
TRBV19	TRBD2	TRBJ2-7	NA	CASSIMSSGGYEQYF	TGTGCCAGTAGTATTATGTCTAGCGGGGGCTACGAGCAGTACTTC
TRBV28	TRBD1	TRBJ2-2	NA	CASSSFRQGRGTGELFF	TGTGCCAGCAGTTCCTTTCGACAGGGCCGGGGCACCGGGGAGCTGTTTTTT
TRBV6-6	TRBD1	TRBJ1-3	NA	CASRDTGVWMGNTIYF	TGTGCCAGCAGGGATACAGGGGTTTGGATGGGAAACACCATATATTTT
TRBV19	TRBD1	TRBJ2-7	few	CASSTAGQGVTYEQYF	TGTGCCAGTAGTACAGCGGGACAGGGGGTTACCTACGAGCAGTACTTC
TRBV29-1	NA	TRBJ2-5	NA	CSAQGTQETQYF	TGCAGCGCTCAGGGTACCCAAGAGACCCAGTACTTC
TRBV5-1	TRBD1	TRBJ2-7	NA	CASSSGTGGFGQYF	TGCGCCAGCAGCAGCGGGACAGGGGGCTTCGGGCAGTACTTC
TRBV27	NA	TRBJ1-4	few	CASSPNRPTNEKLFF	TGTGCCAGCAGTCCAAACAGGCCGACTAATGAAAAACTGTTTTTT
TRBV5-1	TRBD2	TRBJ2-1	few	CASSPRGAGGGVRQFF	TGCGCCAGCAGCCCCAGGGGAGCGGGAGGAGGCGTGAGGCAGTTCTTC
TRBV19	TRBD2	TRBJ2-7	NA	CASSLGLARNEQYF	TGTGCCAGTAGTCTGGGACTAGCTCGCAACGAGCAGTACTTC
TRBV3-1/TRBV3-2	NA	TRBJ2-5	NA	CASSPYGGRGRQETQYF	TGTGCCAGCAGCCCCTATGGAGGGAGAGGGAGACAAGAGACCCAGTACTTC
TRBV12-3/TRBV12-4	NA	TRBJ1-2	NA	CASSFGGGYTF	TGTGCCAGCAGTTTTGGAGGGGGCTACACCTTC
TRBV19	NA	TRBJ1-2	once	CASSIRQRNYGYTF	TGTGCCAGTAGTATAAGGCAGAGGAACTATGGCTACACCTTC
TRBV6-1	NA	TRBJ2-7	NA	CASSITYEQYF	TGTGCCAGCAGCATCACTTACGAGCAGTACTTC
TRBV6-1	NA	TRBJ1-2	NA	CASSEAWTAYGYTF	TGTGCCAGCAGTGAAGCCTGGACAGCCTATGGCTACACCTTC
TRBV2	NA	TRBJ1-4	NA	CASSGAEWGVEKLFF	TGTGCCAGCAGTGGGGCGGAGTGGGGAGTTGAAAAACTGTTTTTT
TRBV9	NA	TRBJ2-5	NA	CASSVAGSPREQETQYF	TGTGCCAGCAGCGTAGCTGGGAGCCCCCGGGAACAAGAGACCCAGTACTTC
TRBV29-1	TRBD1	TRBJ2-7	NA	CSVVPGGFNEQYF	TGCAGCGTAGTTCCAGGGGGCTTCAACGAGCAGTACTTC
TRBV7-9	NA	TRBJ2-2	NA	CASSLPPSAGPTGELFF	TGTGCCAGCAGCCTCCCCCCCTCCGCGGGACCTACCGGGGAGCTGTTTTTT
TRBV11-3	TRBD2	TRBJ2-7	NA	CASSLRALPGVAGLGEQYF	TGTGCCAGCAGCTTAAGGGCCCTTCCCGGGGTAGCGGGGTTGGGGGAGCAGTACTTC
TRBV4-2	TRBD2	TRBJ2-3	NA	CASSQGDGRGITDTQYF	TGTGCCAGCAGCCAAGGGGACGGGAGGGGAATCACAGATACGCAGTATTTT
TRBV29-1	NA	TRBJ2-1	NA	CSVERLPGLENNEQFF	TGCAGCGTTGAACGGCTTCCGGGACTGGAAAACAATGAGCAGTTCTTC
TRBV7-7	TRBD2	TRBJ2-5	NA	CASSLGVVTSGTQYF	TGTGCCAGCAGCTTGGGCGTCGTGACTAGCGGGACCCAGTACTTC
TRBV7-9	TRBD1	TRBJ2-1	NA	CASSLGDRGNEQFF	TGTGCCAGCAGCTTAGGGGACAGAGGCAATGAGCAGTTCTTC
TRBV10-3	TRBD2	TRBJ2-1	NA	CAISTGGANYNEQFF	TGTGCCATCAGTACGGGAGGGGCCAACTACAATGAGCAGTTCTTC
TRBV7-9	TRBD2	TRBJ2-2	few	CASSLPGGGTGELFF	TGTGCCAGCAGCCTCCCGGGGGGGGGCACCGGGGAGCTGTTTTTT
TRBV29-1	NA	TRBJ1-1	NA	CSVGVSGVAEAFF	TGCAGCGTTGGCGTTTCGGGGGTAGCCGAAGCTTTCTTT
TRBV15	NA	TRBJ2-7	NA	CATSRGGGRYEQYF	TGTGCCACCAGCAGAGGCGGGGGCCGTTACGAGCAGTACTTC
TRBV1	NA	TRBJ2-6	NA	CTSSQANSGANVLTF	TGCACCAGCAGCCAAGCCAACTCTGGGGCCAACGTCCTGACTTTC
TRBV30	NA	TRBJ1-2	NA	CAWSRANYGYTF	TGTGCCTGGAGTCGGGCTAACTATGGCTACACCTTC
TRBV7-3	TRBD2	TRBJ2-1	NA	CASSYDGLAGGYNEQFF	TGTGCCAGCAGCTACGACGGGCTAGCGGGGGGCTACAATGAGCAGTTCTTC
TRBV27	NA	TRBJ2-2	NA	CASTILGGGFTGELFF	TGTGCCAGCACCATACTGGGAGGGGGTTTTACCGGGGAGCTGTTTTTT
TRBV18	NA	TRBJ2-2	NA	CASSPYEGNTGELFF	TGTGCCAGCTCACCTTACGAGGGGAACACCGGGGAGCTGTTTTTT
TRBV6-5	TRBD2	TRBJ2-5	NA	CASSSSTSRVYF	TGTGCCAGCAGTTCGTCGACTAGCCGAGTTTACTTC
TRBV29-1	NA	TRBJ1-1	few	CSVDLGAGVNTEAFF	TGCAGCGTTGATTTAGGCGCAGGTGTCAACACTGAAGCTTTCTTT
TRBV2	NA	TRBJ2-5	NA	CASSVLQETQYF	TGTGCCAGCAGTGTCCTCCAAGAGACCCAGTACTTC
TRBV12-5	TRBD1	TRBJ2-7	NA	CASGPARGTGLYEQYF	TGTGCTAGTGGTCCCGCACGAGGGACAGGCCTTTACGAGCAGTACTTC
TRBV10-2	NA	TRBJ2-7	NA	CASSERRSSYEQYF	TGCGCCAGCAGCGAACGTCGGAGCTCCTACGAGCAGTACTTC
TRBV11-2	TRBD1	TRBJ2-1	few	CASSLRSPGQGTNEQFF	TGTGCCAGCAGCTTAAGGAGTCCGGGACAGGGCACTAATGAGCAGTTCTTC